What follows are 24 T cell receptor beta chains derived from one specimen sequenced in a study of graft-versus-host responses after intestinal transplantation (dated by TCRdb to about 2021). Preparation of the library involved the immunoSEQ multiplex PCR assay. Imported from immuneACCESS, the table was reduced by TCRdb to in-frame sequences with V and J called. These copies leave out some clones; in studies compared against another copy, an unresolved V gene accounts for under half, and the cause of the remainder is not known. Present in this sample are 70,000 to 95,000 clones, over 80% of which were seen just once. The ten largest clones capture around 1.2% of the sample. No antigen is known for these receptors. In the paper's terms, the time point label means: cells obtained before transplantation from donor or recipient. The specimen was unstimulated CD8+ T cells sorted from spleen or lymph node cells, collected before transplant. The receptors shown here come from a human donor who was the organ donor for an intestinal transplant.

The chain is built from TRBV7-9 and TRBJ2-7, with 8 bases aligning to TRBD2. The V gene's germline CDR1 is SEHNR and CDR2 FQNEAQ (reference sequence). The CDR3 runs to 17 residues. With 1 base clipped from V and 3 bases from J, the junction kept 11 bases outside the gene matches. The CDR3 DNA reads TGTGCCAGCAGCTTAGGGCCCTGGGAGAGCGGGAGCTACGAGCAGTACTTC. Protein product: CASSLGPWESGSYEQYF.

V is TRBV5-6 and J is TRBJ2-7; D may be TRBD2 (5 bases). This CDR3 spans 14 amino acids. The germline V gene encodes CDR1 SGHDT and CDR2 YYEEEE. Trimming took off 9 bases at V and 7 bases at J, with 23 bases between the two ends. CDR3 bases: TGTGCCACGGCACGTAGCGACATAGCCTGGGAGCAGTACTTC. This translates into CATARSDIAWEQYF.

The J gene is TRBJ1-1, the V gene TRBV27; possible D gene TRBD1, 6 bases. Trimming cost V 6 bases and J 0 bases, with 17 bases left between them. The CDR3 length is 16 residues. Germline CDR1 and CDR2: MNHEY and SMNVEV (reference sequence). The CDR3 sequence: CASSTGGGLLNTEAFF. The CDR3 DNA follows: TGTGCCAGCAGCACCGGGGGGGGGCTCCTGAACACTGAAGCTTTCTTT.

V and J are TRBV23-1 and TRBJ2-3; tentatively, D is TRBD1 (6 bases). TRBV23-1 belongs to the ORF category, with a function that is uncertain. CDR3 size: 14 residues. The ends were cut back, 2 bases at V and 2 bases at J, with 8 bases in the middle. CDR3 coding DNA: TGCGCCAGCAGTCAACAGGGGCTCACAGATACGCAGTATTTT. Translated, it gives CASSQQGLTDTQYF.

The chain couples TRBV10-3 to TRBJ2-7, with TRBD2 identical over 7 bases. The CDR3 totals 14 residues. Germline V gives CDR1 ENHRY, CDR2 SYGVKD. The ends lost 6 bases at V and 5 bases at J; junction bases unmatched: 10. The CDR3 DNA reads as TGTGCCATCAGAGTGAAGCGGGGCGCCCACGAGCAGTACTTC. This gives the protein CAIRVKRGAHEQYF.

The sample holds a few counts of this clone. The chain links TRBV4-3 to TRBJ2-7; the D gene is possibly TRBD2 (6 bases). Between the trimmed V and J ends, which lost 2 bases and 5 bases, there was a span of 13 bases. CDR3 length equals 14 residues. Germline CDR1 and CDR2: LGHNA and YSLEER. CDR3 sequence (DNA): TGCGCCAGCAGCCAATTAGCGGTCCCCCACGAGCAGTACTTC. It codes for CASSQLAVPHEQYF.

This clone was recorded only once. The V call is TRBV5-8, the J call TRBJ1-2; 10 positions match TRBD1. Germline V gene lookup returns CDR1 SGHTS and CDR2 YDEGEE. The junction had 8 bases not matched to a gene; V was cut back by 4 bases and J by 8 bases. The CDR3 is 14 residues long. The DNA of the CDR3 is TGTGCCAGCAGCGCGAGACAGGGGGCGAGGGGCTACACCTTC. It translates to CASSARQGARGYTF.

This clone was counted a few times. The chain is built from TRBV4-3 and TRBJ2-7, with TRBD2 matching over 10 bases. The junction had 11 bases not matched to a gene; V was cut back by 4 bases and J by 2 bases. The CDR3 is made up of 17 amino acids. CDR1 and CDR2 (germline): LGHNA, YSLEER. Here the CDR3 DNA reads TGCGCCAGCAGCCTCCAAGGATCTAGCGGGGGCACCTACGAGCAGTACTTC. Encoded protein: CASSLQGSSGGTYEQYF.

Here the CDR3 reads CASSLAPGQGLEQYF. For the CDR3, the DNA is TGTGCCAGCAGCTTAGCACCGGGACAGGGACTCGAGCAGTACTTC. The chain recombines TRBV11-2 with TRBJ2-7; TRBD1 matches 9 bases. The ends lost 1 base at V and 6 bases at J; junction bases unmatched: 7. CDR3 length: 15 amino acids. Looked up from germline, CDR1 is SGHAT and CDR2 is FQNNGV. Drawing the rest from reference TRBV11-2 and TRBJ2-7, the complete variable domain is EAGVAQSPRYKIIEKRQSVAFWCNPISGHATLYWYQQILGQGPKLLIQFQNNGVVDDSQLPKDRFSAERLKGVDSTLKIQPAKLEDSAVYLCASSLAPGQGLEQYFGPGTRLTVT.

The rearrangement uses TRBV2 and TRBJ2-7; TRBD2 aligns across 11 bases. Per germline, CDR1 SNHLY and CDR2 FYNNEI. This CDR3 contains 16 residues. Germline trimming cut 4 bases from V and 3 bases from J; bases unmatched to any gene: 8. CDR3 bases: TGTGCCAGCAGTGGGGGGACTAGCGGAACCTACTACGAGCAGTACTTC. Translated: CASSGGTSGTYYEQYF.

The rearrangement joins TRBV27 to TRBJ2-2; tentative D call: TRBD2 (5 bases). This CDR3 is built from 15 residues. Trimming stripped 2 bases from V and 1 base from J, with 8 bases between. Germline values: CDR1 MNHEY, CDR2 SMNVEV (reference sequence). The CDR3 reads CASSLRSGNTGELFF. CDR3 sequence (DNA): TGTGCCAGCAGTTTACGGAGCGGGAACACCGGGGAGCTGTTTTTT.

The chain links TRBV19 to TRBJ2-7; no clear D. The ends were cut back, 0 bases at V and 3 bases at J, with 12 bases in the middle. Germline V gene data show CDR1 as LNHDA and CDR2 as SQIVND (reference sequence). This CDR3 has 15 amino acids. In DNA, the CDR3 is TGTGCCAGTAGTATAGATCGGAGTCCCCTCTACGAGCAGTACTTC. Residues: CASSIDRSPLYEQYF.

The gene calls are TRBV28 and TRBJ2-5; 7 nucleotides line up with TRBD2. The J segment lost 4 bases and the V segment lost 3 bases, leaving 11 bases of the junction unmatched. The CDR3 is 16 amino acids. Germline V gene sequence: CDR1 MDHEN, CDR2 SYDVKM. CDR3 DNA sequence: TGTGCCAGCAGTTTGATATTCGGGAGGTGGGGAGAGACCCAGTACTTC. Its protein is CASSLIFGRWGETQYF.

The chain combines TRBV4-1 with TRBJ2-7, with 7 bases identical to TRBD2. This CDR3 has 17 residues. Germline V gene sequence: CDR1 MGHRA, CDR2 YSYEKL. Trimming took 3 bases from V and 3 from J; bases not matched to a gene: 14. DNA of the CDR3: TGCGCCAGCAGCCAGGCATCGACGGGAGGCGGGCGCTACGAGCAGTACTTC. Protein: CASSQASTGGGRYEQYF.

CDR3 in amino acids: CASSLTRFANTGELFF. In nucleotides, the CDR3 is TGTGCCAGCAGCTTAACAAGATTCGCGAACACCGGGGAGCTGTTTTTT. The rearrangement links TRBV5-6 to TRBJ2-2, with D unresolved. This CDR3 is built from 16 residues. Germline V gene sequence: CDR1 SGHDT, CDR2 YYEEEE. V was clipped by 2 bases and J by 0 bases, with 11 bases between them.

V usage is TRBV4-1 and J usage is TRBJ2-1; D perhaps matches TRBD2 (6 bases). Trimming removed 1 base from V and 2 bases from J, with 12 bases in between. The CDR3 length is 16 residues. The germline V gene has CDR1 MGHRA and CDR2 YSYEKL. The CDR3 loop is CASSQGPAGAYNEQFF. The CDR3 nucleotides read TGCGCCAGCAGCCAAGGTCCAGCGGGTGCCTACAATGAGCAGTTCTTC.

CDR3 coding DNA: TGCGCCAGCAGCCAATCAGAGACTAGCCTATACGAGCAGTACTTC. Amino acids: CASSQSETSLYEQYF. The chain recombines TRBV4-3 with TRBJ2-7; 7 bases align to TRBD2. The V gene end was trimmed by 2 bases and the J gene end by 4 bases; junction bases not matched to a gene: 8. Germline V gives CDR1 LGHNA, CDR2 YSLEER. The CDR3 extends over 15 amino acids.

In DNA form, the CDR3 reads TGCGCCAGCAGCCTCCTTGGGGGACTAGCGGGGGGGCCGCCCGCTTATGAGCAGTTCTTC. Residues: CASSLLGGLAGGPPAYEQFF. The V and J genes are TRBV5-1 and TRBJ2-1, with TRBD2 identical over 16 bases. Germline assignment: CDR1 SGHRS and CDR2 YFSETQ. J was trimmed by 8 bases and V by 4 bases; bases with no gene match: 18. CDR3 size: 20 residues.

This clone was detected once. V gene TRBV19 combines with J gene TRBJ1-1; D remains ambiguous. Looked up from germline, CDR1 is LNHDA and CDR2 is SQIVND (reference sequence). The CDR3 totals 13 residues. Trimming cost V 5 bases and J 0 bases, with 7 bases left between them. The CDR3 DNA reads TGTGCCAGTAGTCCCTCCTTGAACACTGAAGCTTTCTTT. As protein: CASSPSLNTEAFF.

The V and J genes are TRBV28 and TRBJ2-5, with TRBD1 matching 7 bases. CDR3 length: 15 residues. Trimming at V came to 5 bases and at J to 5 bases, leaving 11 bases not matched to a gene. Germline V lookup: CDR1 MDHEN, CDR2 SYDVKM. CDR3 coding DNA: TGTGCCAGCAGTCGTGCGACAGGGTTCGAGGAGACCCAGTACTTC. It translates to CASSRATGFEETQYF.

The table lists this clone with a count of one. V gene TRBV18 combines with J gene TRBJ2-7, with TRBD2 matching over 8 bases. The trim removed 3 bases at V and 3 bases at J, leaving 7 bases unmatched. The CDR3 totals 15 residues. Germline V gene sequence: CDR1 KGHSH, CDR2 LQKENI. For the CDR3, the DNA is TGTGCCAGCTCACCTGGCGGGGGGTCCGGCTACGAGCAGTACTTC. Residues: CASSPGGGSGYEQYF.

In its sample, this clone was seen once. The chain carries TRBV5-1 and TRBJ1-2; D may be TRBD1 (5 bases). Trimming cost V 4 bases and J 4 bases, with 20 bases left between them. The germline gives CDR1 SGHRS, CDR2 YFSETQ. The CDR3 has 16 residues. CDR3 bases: TGCGCCAGCAGCGGGGGGGTGGGAGATACCTTCTATGGCTACACCTTC. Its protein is CASSGGVGDTFYGYTF.

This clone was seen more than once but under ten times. The CDR3 DNA is TGTGCCTGGAGTGGAGGCTGGAGGAGTGGCTACACCTTC. Protein: CAWSGGWRSGYTF. V and J are TRBV30 and TRBJ1-2; D remains ambiguous. Looked up from germline, CDR1 is GTSNPN and CDR2 is SVGIG (reference sequence). The CDR3 consists of 13 residues. V was trimmed by 1 base and J by 7 bases, leaving 13 bases between them.

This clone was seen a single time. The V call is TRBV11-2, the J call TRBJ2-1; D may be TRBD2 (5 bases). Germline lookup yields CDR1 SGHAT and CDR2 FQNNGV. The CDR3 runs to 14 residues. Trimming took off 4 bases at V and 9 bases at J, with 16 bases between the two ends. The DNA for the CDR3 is TGTGCCAGCAGCTCTCGGGATAGGATCCCTGAGCAGTTCTTC. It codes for CASSSRDRIPEQFF.